This entry concerns a single T cell receptor (beta chain). Its antigen is unknown. Deletions cut 1 base from V and 5 bases from J, with 10 bases between. The CDR3 runs to 13 residues. Germline V gene lookup returns CDR1 SGHRS and CDR2 YFSETQ. 60 Vbeta and 13 Jbeta primers were used in PCR. Using immunoSEQ multiplex PCR, the repertoire was profiled, and TCRdb retains in-frame clones only, with some absent. This table has around 100,000 clones, roughly 82% appearing once. The data were obtained in a study of cytomegalovirus exposure and HLA in healthy donors. Findings and caveats of the study: Most subjects had HLA-A and HLA-B alleles reportedly predicted accurately by TCR beta sequences. V- and J-gene trimming in TCR beta was tied to a missense DCLRE1C variant by an analysis performed later.

The chain combines TRBV5-1 with TRBJ2-7; the D gene is possibly TRBD1 (6 bases). The sequenced sample was PBMCs. The receptor's source is a middle-aged man in good health and CMV-seronegative. This CDR3 is CASSLSGADEQYF. CDR3 coding DNA: TGCGCCAGCAGCTTGTCAGGGGCAGACGAGCAGTACTTC.